Presented here are 10 T cell receptor beta chains from one specimen sequenced in a study of cytomegalovirus exposure and HLA in healthy donors. Primers: 60 Vbeta forward and 13 Jbeta reverse. Data came from immunoSEQ multiplex PCR; TCRdb stores just in-frame clones and leaves some out. The repertoire holds about 160,000 clones, around 85% seen once, with about 1.5% in the top ten. The material sequenced was PBMCs. All receptors derive from a man aged 50 to 60 in good health and CMV-seropositive.

In this sample, this clone turned up a few times. V and J are TRBV27 and TRBJ1-1; D ambiguous. V shed 6 bases and J shed 5 bases, with 25 bases lying between them. CDR1 and CDR2 from the germline V gene are MNHEY and SMNVEV (reference sequence). The CDR3 loop spans 17 amino acids. The CDR3 loop reads CASRQLTGSPFGTEAFF. DNA for the CDR3: TGTGCCAGCAGACAACTGACGGGATCCCCCTTTGGGACTGAAGCTTTCTTT.

The chain couples TRBV4-3 to TRBJ2-7, with TRBD1 matching over 12 bases. The germline V gene encodes CDR1 LGHNA and CDR2 YSLEER. The junction had 7 bases not matched to a gene; V was cut back by 6 bases and J by 7 bases. CDR3 length: 14 residues. CDR3 amino acids: CASRTGQGAGEQYF. The DNA of the CDR3 is TGCGCCAGCAGGACGGGACAGGGGGCGGGGGAGCAGTACTTC.

The chain combines TRBV4-2 with TRBJ2-7; 8 nucleotides align to TRBD1. Trimming took 1 base from V and 6 from J; bases not matched to a gene: 5. This CDR3 has 14 residues. Per the germline V gene, CDR1 is LGHNA and CDR2 is YNFKEQ. CDR3 residues: CASSQGPTGGEQYF. The CDR3 coding sequence is TGTGCCAGCAGCCAAGGTCCCACAGGGGGCGAGCAGTACTTC.

V and J are TRBV29-1 and TRBJ1-1, with D possibly being TRBD1 (6 bases). CDR3 size: 13 residues. V lost 7 bases and J lost 0, with 12 bases in between. The V gene's germline CDR1 is SQVTM and CDR2 ANQGSEA. CDR3 sequence reads: CSAPGQLNTEAFF. CDR3 sequence (DNA): TGCAGCGCTCCGGGACAATTGAACACTGAAGCTTTCTTT.

This chain uses TRBV2 with TRBJ2-1; 8 nucleotides agree with TRBD2. The CDR3 is made up of 18 amino acids. Germline CDR1 SNHLY, CDR2 FYNNEI. Trimming removed 3 bases from V and 3 bases from J; junction bases left unmatched: 13. CDR3 nucleotides: TGTGCCAGCAGTGACGCCCCGCCTAGCGGGCTGAACTACAATGAGCAGTTCTTC. This sequence encodes CASSDAPPSGLNYNEQFF. Full variable domain (outside the CDR3, taken from reference TRBV2 and TRBJ2-1): EPEVTQTPSHQVTQMGQEVILRCVPISNHLYFYWYRQILGQKVEFLVSFYNNEISEKSEIFDDQFSVERPDGSNFTLKIRSTKLEDSAMYFCASSDAPPSGLNYNEQFFGPGTRLTVL.

The chain joins TRBV11-3 to TRBJ2-7; 7 bases map to TRBD2. V dropped 5 bases and J dropped 5; count of bases not matched to a gene: 9. This CDR3 region has 14 residues. Germline-derived CDR1 and CDR2 are SGHNT and YENEEA. The CDR3 nucleotides read TGTGCCAGCAGCCCTAAGGGGACTACGGACGAGCAGTACTTC. Amino acids: CASSPKGTTDEQYF.

This clone appeared a few times. The chain employs TRBV5-6 and TRBJ1-1, with D uncertain. The CDR3 spans 15 residues. The germline CDR1 and CDR2 sequences are SGHDT and YYEEEE. Trimming pared 4 bases from V and 5 bases from J, leaving 18 bases between. CDR3 amino acids: CASSQEAYSTTEAFF. CDR3 nucleotide sequence: TGTGCCAGCAGCCAGGAAGCCTACTCCACGACTGAAGCTTTCTTT.

With respect to this clone: Additional DNA sequences in this sample encode the identical CDR3. V and J are TRBV30 and TRBJ1-2; 7 positions agree with TRBD1. The CDR3 is 11 residues long. The V gene end was trimmed by 2 bases and the J gene end by 8 bases; junction bases not matched to a gene: 2. CDR1 GTSNPN and CDR2 SVGIG come from the germline V gene (reference sequence). This CDR3 reads CAWSPGQGYTF. In nucleotides, the CDR3 is TGTGCCTGGAGTCCGGGACAGGGCTACACCTTC.

The V and J genes are TRBV7-3 and TRBJ2-5; D perhaps matches TRBD1 (7 bases). The DNA end is more similar to TRBJ2-7, so the J call may be wrong. Looked up from germline, CDR1 is SGHTA and CDR2 is FQGTGA. The CDR3 spans 13 residues. Written as DNA, the CDR3 is TGTGCCAGCGGGCCAGGGGGGTCCTACGAGCAGTACTTC. It specifies CASGPGGSYEQYF.

The chain carries TRBV4-3 and TRBJ1-2; D unclear. Germline CDR1 is LGHNA and CDR2 is YSLEER. V was shortened by 0 bases and J by 8 bases, with 16 bases between the two germline ends. The CDR3 has 15 residues. For the CDR3, the DNA is TGCGCCAGCAGCCAAGATCTTCCAGGTTTAAGCGGCTACACCTTC. It is translated as CASSQDLPGLSGYTF.